Shown below are 27 T cell receptor beta chains from a single sample sequenced in a study of blood T cell repertoires in COVID-19. Here immunoSEQ multiplex PCR was the method, and the copy in TCRdb shows in-frame clones only, minus some. The table has some 77,000 clones, nearly 90% seen once. Sequencing was done on a sample of peripheral blood. These receptors all stem from a woman aged 80 or over with active or convalescent COVID-19.

The chain has TRBV7-2 and TRBJ2-5, with TRBD2 matching 12 bases. CDR3 length: 19 residues. Germline values: CDR1 SGHTA, CDR2 FQGNSA. J was trimmed by 4 bases and V by 2 bases; bases with no gene match: 14. The DNA for the CDR3 is TGTGCCAGCAGCTTACTGGGTCGGACTAGCGGGAAGGCGGGAGAGACCCAGTACTTC. Protein product: CASSLLGRTSGKAGETQYF.

The chain has TRBV14 and TRBJ1-2; tentatively, D is TRBD1 (6 bases). The CDR3 totals 15 residues. Trimming shortened V by 4 bases and J by 4 bases, and 16 bases separated the two germline ends. CDR1 is SGHDN, CDR2 FVKESK, per germline. DNA for the CDR3: TGTGCCAGCAGCCGAGGGACGGGGGGCGGCTATGGCTACACCTTC. Encoded protein: CASSRGTGGGYGYTF.

The chain uses TRBV29-1 and TRBJ2-1; possible D gene TRBD1, 5 bases. CDR1 SQVTM and CDR2 ANQGSEA come from the germline V gene. This CDR3 is built from 14 residues. Trimming removed 4 bases from V and 2 bases from J, with 12 bases in between. The CDR3 DNA is TGCAGCGTTGTAGGCCAGGGAACCTACAATGAGCAGTTCTTC. Amino acids: CSVVGQGTYNEQFF.

The genes are TRBV11-2 and TRBJ2-7; TRBD2 matches 11 bases. The CDR3 extends over 15 amino acids. The V gene's germline CDR1 is SGHAT and CDR2 FQNNGV. V trimming: 5 bases; J trimming: 2 bases; junction bases outside the gene matches: 5. The CDR3 protein is CASSTRLAGTYEQYF. CDR3 DNA sequence: TGTGCCAGCAGCACCCGACTAGCGGGAACCTACGAGCAGTACTTC.

This clone came up once. This sequence joins TRBV19 and TRBJ1-3; tentative D call: TRBD1 (6 bases). The CDR3 totals 15 residues. Germline assignment: CDR1 LNHDA and CDR2 SQIVND (reference sequence). V was clipped by 5 bases and J by 2 bases, with 13 bases between them. DNA for the CDR3: TGTGCCAGTAGTGGTAACAGGGCCGCTGGAAACACCATATATTTT. As protein: CASSGNRAAGNTIYF. Filled out from reference TRBV19 and TRBJ1-3, the complete variable domain reads DGGITQSPKYLFRKEGQNVTLSCEQNLNHDAMYWYRQDPGQGLRLIYYSQIVNDFQKGDIAEGYSVSREKKESFPLTVTSAQKNPTAFYLCASSGNRAAGNTIYFGEGSWLTVV.

The rearrangement links TRBV7-2 to TRBJ1-3; D unresolved. The germline V and J ends were trimmed by 4 bases and 2 bases, with 15 bases remaining between them. Germline V gene data show CDR1 as SGHTA and CDR2 as FQGNSA. This CDR3 comprises 16 residues. In nucleotides, the CDR3 is TGTGCCAGCAGCTGGGCCCCCTCAGAAACTGGAAACACCATATATTTT. As protein: CASSWAPSETGNTIYF.

V gene TRBV7-9 combines with J gene TRBJ2-1; D is possibly TRBD2 (6 bases). Deletions cut 8 bases from V and 0 bases from J, with 20 bases between. The CDR3 is made up of 17 amino acids. Germline V gene sequence: CDR1 SEHNR, CDR2 FQNEAQ (reference sequence). The DNA for the CDR3 is TGTGCCAGCTTAGAGGGCGGGGCCGTTAGCTCCTACAATGAGCAGTTCTTC. Its protein product is CASLEGGAVSSYNEQFF.

The chain's CDR3 is CASSVGPAGVYNEQFF. The CDR3 region has the DNA TGTGCCAGCAGCGTAGGGCCAGCGGGAGTCTACAATGAGCAGTTCTTC. The chain recombines TRBV9 with TRBJ2-1, with 8 bases that match TRBD2. Trimming took 0 bases from V and 3 from J; bases not matched to a gene: 5. This CDR3 has 16 residues. Germline CDR1 is SGDLS and CDR2 is YYNGEE.

The gene calls are TRBV7-2 and TRBJ1-5; weak D call: TRBD1 (6 bases). The CDR3 has 15 residues. Germline V gives CDR1 SGHTA, CDR2 FQGNSA. The V end lost 1 base, the J end lost 3 bases, and 10 bases lay between the germline ends. The CDR3 coding sequence is TGTGCCAGCAGCTTAGGTGGGGACAACAATCAGCCCCAGCATTTT. It encodes CASSLGGDNNQPQHF.

The genes are TRBV5-1 and TRBJ2-1; TRBD2 matches 7 bases. The CDR3 runs 13 residues. After removal of 7 bases from V and 8 bases from J, the junction contained 9 bases not matched to a gene. CDR1 is SGHRS and CDR2 is YFSETQ in the germline V gene. CDR3 region: CASASGPQDEQFF. The DNA for the CDR3 is TGCGCCAGCGCTAGCGGCCCGCAGGATGAGCAGTTCTTC. Together with reference TRBV5-1 and TRBJ2-1, the CDR3 gives the full variable domain: KAGVTQTPRYLIKTRGQQVTLSCSPISGHRSVSWYQQTPGQGLQFLFEYFSETQRNKGNFPGRFSGRQFSNSRSEMNVSTLELGDSALYLCASASGPQDEQFFGPGTRLTVL.

This clone was seen a single time. This chain joins TRBV7-2 and TRBJ2-7; D gene unclear. Between the trimmed V and J ends, which lost 1 base and 3 bases, there was a span of 16 bases. The germline gives CDR1 SGHTA, CDR2 FQGNSA. This CDR3 contains 16 residues. CDR3 sequence: CASSLVGRRPDYEQYF. The CDR3, as DNA: TGTGCCAGCAGCTTAGTAGGCAGGCGCCCCGACTACGAGCAGTACTTC.

This clone is a singleton in its sample. The J gene is TRBJ2-3, the V gene TRBV13; TRBD2 matches at 7 bases. The V gene's germline CDR1 is PRHDT and CDR2 FYEKMQ (reference sequence). The junction had 9 bases not matched to a gene; V was cut back by 5 bases and J by 1 base. This CDR3 region has 16 residues. CDR3 nucleotides: TGTGCCAGCAGCCCCCTGGGGGAGGGAGGCACAGATACGCAGTATTTT. Residues: CASSPLGEGGTDTQYF.

The rearrangement joins TRBV5-8 to TRBJ2-7; maybe TRBD2 (5 bases). From germline, CDR1 is SGHTS and CDR2 YDEGEE. The CDR3 has 13 residues. The V end was cut by 4 bases, the J end by 6 bases, with 14 bases between. CDR3: CASSHLLLGEQYF. The CDR3 DNA is TGTGCCAGCAGCCATCTTCTACTAGGCGAGCAGTACTTC.

V gene TRBV5-1 combines with J gene TRBJ2-3; no clear D gene. This CDR3 contains 13 residues. The V end lost 5 bases, the J end lost 0 bases, and 7 bases lay between the germline ends. Per germline, CDR1 SGHRS and CDR2 YFSETQ. The CDR3 sequence is CASRGGSTDTQYF. CDR3 nucleotide sequence: TGCGCCAGCAGAGGCGGAAGCACAGATACGCAGTATTTT.

This chain joins TRBV5-1 and TRBJ1-2; 8 positions match TRBD1. V dropped 0 bases and J dropped 2; count of bases not matched to a gene: 3. The V gene's germline CDR1 is SGHRS and CDR2 YFSETQ. This CDR3 is 15 amino acids long. The CDR3 reads CASSLEQGENYGYTF. The CDR3 DNA follows: TGCGCCAGCAGCTTGGAACAGGGGGAAAACTATGGCTACACCTTC.

J is TRBJ1-4 and V is TRBV6-5; D may be TRBD1 (5 bases). The germline V gene encodes CDR1 MNHEY and CDR2 SVGAGI. V lost 2 bases and J lost 3, with 10 bases in between. CDR3 length: 15 residues. CDR3 coding DNA: TGTGCCAGCAGTTACCAGGGCCAAGCTAATGAAAAACTGTTTTTT. Amino acids: CASSYQGQANEKLFF.

The chain uses TRBV5-4 and TRBJ1-3; maybe TRBD1 (5 bases). The V and J ends lost 1 base and 2 bases respectively, with 10 bases between them. This CDR3 spans 15 amino acids. Germline lookup yields CDR1 SGHNT and CDR2 YYREEE (reference sequence). CDR3 sequence: CASSLLSGTGNTIYF. The CDR3 coding sequence is TGTGCCAGCAGCTTGTTGTCAGGGACTGGAAACACCATATATTTT.

V is TRBV19 and J is TRBJ1-5; TRBD1 agrees at 8 bases. Germline-derived CDR1 and CDR2 are LNHDA and SQIVND (reference sequence). The CDR3 spans 20 residues. V lost 5 bases to trimming and J lost 2 bases; unmatched junction nucleotides: 20. The CDR3: CASSPHNRGSVDGGNQPQHF. The CDR3 nucleotides read TGTGCCAGTAGTCCTCATAACAGGGGGTCGGTCGATGGGGGCAATCAGCCCCAGCATTTT.

V and J are TRBV28 and TRBJ2-5; D is uncertain. The CDR3 extends over 14 amino acids. The ends were cut back, 4 bases at V and 4 bases at J, with 13 bases in the middle. Germline V gene lookup returns CDR1 MDHEN and CDR2 SYDVKM. For the CDR3, the DNA is TGTGCCAGCAGTTACCCAGGCTTTGGAGAGACCCAGTACTTC. Residues: CASSYPGFGETQYF. Supplemented by reference TRBV28 and TRBJ2-5, the full variable domain reads DVKVTQSSRYLVKRTGEKVFLECVQDMDHENMFWYRQDPGLGLRLIYFSYDVKMKEKGDIPEGYSVSREKKERFSLILESASTNQTSMYLCASSYPGFGETQYFGPGTRLLVL.

The chain couples TRBV3-1 (or the pseudogene TRBV3-2) to TRBJ2-2; D is ambiguous. CDR3 length: 14 amino acids. Germline assignment: CDR1 LGHDT and CDR2 YNNKEL (reference sequence). The V end lost 4 bases, the J end lost 6 bases, and 12 bases lay between the germline ends. This CDR3 reads CASSPQYVPGELFF. The CDR3 DNA follows: TGTGCCAGCAGCCCCCAGTACGTCCCCGGGGAGCTGTTTTTT.

The chain employs TRBV27 and TRBJ2-3, with 9 bases lining up with TRBD2. Germline V gives CDR1 MNHEY, CDR2 SMNVEV (reference sequence). The ends lost 8 bases at V and 2 bases at J; junction bases unmatched: 8. The CDR3 runs to 15 residues. The CDR3, as DNA: TGTGCCAGCGGACCAGCGGGAGGCCCCACAGATACGCAGTATTTT. Protein sequence: CASGPAGGPTDTQYF.

This chain uses TRBV18 with TRBJ1-4; D not resolved. The germline V and J ends were trimmed by 3 bases and 5 bases, with 10 bases remaining between them. Germline V gene sequence: CDR1 KGHSH, CDR2 LQKENI. This CDR3 is built from 14 residues. CDR3 DNA sequence: TGTGCCAGCTCACCTGCCGGGGTGAATGAAAAACTGTTTTTT. Protein product: CASSPAGVNEKLFF.

The sample holds one count of this clone. The V call is TRBV6-5, the J call TRBJ1-2, with TRBD1 matching over 7 bases. This CDR3 region has 15 residues. Unmatched junction bases numbered 6, after V lost 2 bases and J lost 3 bases. From germline, CDR1 is MNHEY and CDR2 SVGAGI. The CDR3 reads CASSYLGTAHYGYTF. In nucleotides, the CDR3 is TGTGCCAGCAGTTACCTAGGGACAGCTCACTATGGCTACACCTTC.

The chain is built from TRBV29-1 and TRBJ2-1; tentatively, D is TRBD2 (6 bases). Germline CDR1 and CDR2: SQVTM and ANQGSEA. V dropped 4 bases and J dropped 12 bases, with 13 bases sitting between them. The CDR3 extends over 11 amino acids. DNA for the CDR3: TGCAGCGTTGTGCGGGAACTTGGGCAGTTCTTC. Protein: CSVVRELGQFF.

The genes are TRBV5-5 and TRBJ2-7, with D possibly TRBD1 on 5 matching bases. CDR3 size: 13 residues. The germline CDR1 and CDR2 sequences are SGHKS and YYEKEE (reference sequence). Trimming removed 1 base from V and 6 bases from J, with 11 bases in between. CDR3: CASSLWGEGEQYF. CDR3 nucleotides: TGTGCCAGCAGCTTGTGGGGCGAAGGCGAGCAGTACTTC.

V usage is TRBV19 and J usage is TRBJ2-1; 8 bases agree with TRBD2. There are 15 residues in the CDR3. Germline V gene lookup returns CDR1 LNHDA and CDR2 SQIVND (reference sequence). The V segment lost 3 bases and the J segment 3 bases; nucleotides outside the gene matches: 4. CDR3 amino acids: CASSISGTGYNEQFF. CDR3 sequence (DNA): TGTGCCAGTAGTATTAGCGGGACGGGCTACAATGAGCAGTTCTTC.

This chain joins TRBV3-1 (or the pseudogene TRBV3-2) and TRBJ1-5, with 8 nucleotides matching TRBD1. The CDR3 loop spans 14 amino acids. Germline assignment: CDR1 LGHDT and CDR2 YNNKEL (reference sequence). The trim removed 4 bases at V and 7 bases at J, leaving 6 bases unmatched. The CDR3 DNA sequence: TGTGCCAGCAGCCCCTACCAGGGGGCCCAGCCCCAGCATTTT. Protein product: CASSPYQGAQPQHF.